This T cell receptor beta chain was observed in a study of shared clonotypes between healthy human individuals. The V gene end was trimmed by 2 bases and the J gene end by 9 bases; junction bases not matched to a gene: 7. From germline, CDR1 is MNHNY and CDR2 SVGAGI (reference sequence). There are 14 residues in the CDR3. It was into CD45RA+ naive and CD45RA-negative memory subsets that the CD4+ cells were split. Deep-level settings were used for running the assay. Libraries were prepared by immunoSEQ multiplex PCR; TCRdb keeps only in-frame clonotypes and omits some of them. The data show about 530,000 clones, with roughly 95% seen just once and 0.06% held by the top ten. Whole-study results and caveats: Lower generation probabilities were found for non-shared clonotypes than for those shared by all four donors. Expectations were that clonotype sharing among donors would be affected by sequencing depth.

Worth noting for this clone: Its antigen is as yet unknown.

This clonotype was sampled from a woman aged 25-40 years in good health. Source material: naive CD4+ T cells sorted from blood. Regarding subset: CD45RA+ positively selected. The chain recombines TRBV6-6 with TRBJ2-1; 7 bases align to TRBD1. CDR3 DNA sequence: TGTGCCAGCAGTTACCCGACAGGGTTGGGTGAGCAGTTCTTC. Amino acids: CASSYPTGLGEQFF.